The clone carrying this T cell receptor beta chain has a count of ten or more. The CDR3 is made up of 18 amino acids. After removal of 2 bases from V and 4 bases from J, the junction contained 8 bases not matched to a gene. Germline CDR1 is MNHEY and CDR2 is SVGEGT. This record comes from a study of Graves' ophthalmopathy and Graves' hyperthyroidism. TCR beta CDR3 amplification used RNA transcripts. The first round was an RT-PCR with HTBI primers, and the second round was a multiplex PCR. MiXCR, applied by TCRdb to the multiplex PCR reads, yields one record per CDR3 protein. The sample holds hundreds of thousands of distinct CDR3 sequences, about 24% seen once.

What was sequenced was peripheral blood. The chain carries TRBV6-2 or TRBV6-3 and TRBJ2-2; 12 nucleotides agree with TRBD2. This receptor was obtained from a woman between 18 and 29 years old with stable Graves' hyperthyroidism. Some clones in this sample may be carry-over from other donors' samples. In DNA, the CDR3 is TGTGCCAGCAGTTACAATTACGGACTAGCGGGGATCACCGGGGAGCTGTTTTTT. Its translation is CASSYNYGLAGITGELFF.